This T cell receptor (beta chain) was found in a study of T cells in Graves' hyperthyroidism and ophthalmopathy. Background on the study: The authors collected peripheral blood at initial diagnosis, before any treatment.

Using RNA transcripts as the source, TCR beta CDR3 regions were amplified. Carried out on the TCR CDR3, a first-round RT-PCR used the HTBI primer set. TCRdb redid the calling of the multiplex PCR reads with MiXCR, one entry per CDR3 protein. The data show hundreds of thousands of distinct CDR3 sequences, about 17% seen once. Findings and caveats of the study: Stable hyperthyroidism was separated from ophthalmopathy by a model based on 13 V-J features. Blood samples included most of the expanded thyroid clonotypes exceeding 0.001.

Trimming took off 4 bases at V and 4 bases at J, with 16 bases between the two ends. The CDR3 runs 15 residues. This clonotype was recorded many times. Its antigen is not known. The receptor was isolated from a woman aged 18-29 years with Graves' ophthalmopathy. Sequenced material: blood. The chain is built from TRBV12-3 or TRBV12-4 and TRBJ1-1, with TRBD1 as a possible D gene (5 bases). CDR3 protein: CASSSPLRGTTEAFF. The CDR3 nucleotides read TGTGCCAGCAGTTCTCCCTTGCGGGGGACCACTGAAGCTTTCTTT.